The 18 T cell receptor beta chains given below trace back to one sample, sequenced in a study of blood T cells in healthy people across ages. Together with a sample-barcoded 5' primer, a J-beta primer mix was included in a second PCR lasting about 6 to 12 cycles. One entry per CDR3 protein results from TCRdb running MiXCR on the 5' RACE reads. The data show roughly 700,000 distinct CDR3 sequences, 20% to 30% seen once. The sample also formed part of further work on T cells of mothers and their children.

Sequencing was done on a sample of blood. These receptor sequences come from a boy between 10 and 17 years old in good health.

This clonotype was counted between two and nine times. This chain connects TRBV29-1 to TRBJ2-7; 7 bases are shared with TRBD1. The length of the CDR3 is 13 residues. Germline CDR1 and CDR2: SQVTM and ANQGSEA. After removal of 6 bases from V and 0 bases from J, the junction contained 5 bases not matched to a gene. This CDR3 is CSVVGTVSYEQYF. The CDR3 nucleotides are TGCAGCGTCGTCGGGACAGTCTCCTACGAGCAGTACTTC.

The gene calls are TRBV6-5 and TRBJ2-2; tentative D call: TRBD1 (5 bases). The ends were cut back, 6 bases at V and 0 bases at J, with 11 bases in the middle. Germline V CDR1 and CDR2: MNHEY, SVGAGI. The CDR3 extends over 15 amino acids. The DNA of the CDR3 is TGTGCCAGCAGCAAGGGGCGATCGAACACCGGGGAGCTGTTTTTT. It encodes CASSKGRSNTGELFF.

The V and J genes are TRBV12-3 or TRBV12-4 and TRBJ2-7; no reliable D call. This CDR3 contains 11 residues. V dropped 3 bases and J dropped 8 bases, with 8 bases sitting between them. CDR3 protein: CASSLGSQQYF. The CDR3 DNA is TGTGCCAGCAGTTTGGGCAGCCAGCAGTACTTC.

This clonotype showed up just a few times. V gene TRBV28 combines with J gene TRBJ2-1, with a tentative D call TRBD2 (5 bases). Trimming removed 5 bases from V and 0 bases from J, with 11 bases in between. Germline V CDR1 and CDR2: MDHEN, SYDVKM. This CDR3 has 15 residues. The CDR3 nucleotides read TGTGCCAGCAGTAACGCGGGTTACTCCTACAATGAGCAGTTCTTC. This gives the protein CASSNAGYSYNEQFF.

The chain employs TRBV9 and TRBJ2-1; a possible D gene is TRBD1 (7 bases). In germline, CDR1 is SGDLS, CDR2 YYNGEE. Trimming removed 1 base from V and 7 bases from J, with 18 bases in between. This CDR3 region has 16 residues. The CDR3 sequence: CASSVLEGAPWNEQFF. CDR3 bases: TGTGCCAGCAGCGTATTGGAGGGGGCCCCGTGGAATGAGCAGTTCTTC.

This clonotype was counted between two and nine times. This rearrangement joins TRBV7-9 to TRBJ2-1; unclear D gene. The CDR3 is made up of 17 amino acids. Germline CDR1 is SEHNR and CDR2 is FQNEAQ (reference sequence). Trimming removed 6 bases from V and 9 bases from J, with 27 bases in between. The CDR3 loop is CASSSPIGPTSHVEQFF. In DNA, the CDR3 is TGTGCCAGCAGTTCCCCGATCGGACCCACATCCCATGTTGAGCAGTTCTTC. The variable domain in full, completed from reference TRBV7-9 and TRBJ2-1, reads DTGVSQNPRHKITKRGQNVTFRCDPISEHNRLYWYRQTLGQGPEFLTYFQNEAQLEKSRLLSDRFSAERPKGSFSTLEIQRTEQGDSAMYLCASSSPIGPTSHVEQFFGPGTRLTVL.

The CDR3 DNA reads as TGTGCCAGCAGCTTAGTGGGGACTCTAAACAATGAGCAGTTCTTC. Translating gives CASSLVGTLNNEQFF. This chain links TRBV7-2 with TRBJ2-1; possible D gene TRBD2, 6 bases. In germline, CDR1 is SGHTA, CDR2 FQGNSA. The CDR3 spans 15 residues. V lost 1 base and J 5 bases, leaving 12 bases between the germline ends.

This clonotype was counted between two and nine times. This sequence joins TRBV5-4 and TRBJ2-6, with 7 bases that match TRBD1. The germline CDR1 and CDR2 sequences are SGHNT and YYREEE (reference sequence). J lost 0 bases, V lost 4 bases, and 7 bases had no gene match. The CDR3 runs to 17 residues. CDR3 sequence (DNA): TGTGCCAGCAGCGACAGGGACACCGTCTCTGGGGCCAACGTCCTGACTTTC. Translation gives CASSDRDTVSGANVLTF.

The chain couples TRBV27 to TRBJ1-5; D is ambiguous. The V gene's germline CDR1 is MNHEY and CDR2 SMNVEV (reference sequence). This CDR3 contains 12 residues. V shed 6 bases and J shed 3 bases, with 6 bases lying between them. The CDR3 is CASSPNNQPQHF. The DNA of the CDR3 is TGTGCCAGCAGCCCAAACAATCAGCCCCAGCATTTT.

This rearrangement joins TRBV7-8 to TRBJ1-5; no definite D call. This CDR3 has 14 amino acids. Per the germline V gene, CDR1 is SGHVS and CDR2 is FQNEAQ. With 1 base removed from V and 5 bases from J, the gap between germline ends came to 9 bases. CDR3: CASSLGVGYQPQHF. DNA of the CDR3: TGTGCCAGCAGCTTAGGTGTGGGGTATCAGCCCCAGCATTTT.

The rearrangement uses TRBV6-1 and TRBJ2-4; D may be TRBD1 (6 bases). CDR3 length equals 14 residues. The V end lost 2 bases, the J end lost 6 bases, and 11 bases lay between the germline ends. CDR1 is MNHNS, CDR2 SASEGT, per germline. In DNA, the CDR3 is TGTGCCAGCAGTGAATCAGGGGTCACAAACATTCAGTACTTC. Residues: CASSESGVTNIQYF.

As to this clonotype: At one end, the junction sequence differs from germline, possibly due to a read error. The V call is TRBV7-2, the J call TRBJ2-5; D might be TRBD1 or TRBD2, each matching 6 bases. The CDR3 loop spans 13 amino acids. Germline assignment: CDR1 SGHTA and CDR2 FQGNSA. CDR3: CASSGGPKETQCF. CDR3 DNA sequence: TGTGCCAGCAGCGGGGGGCCCAAAGAGACCCAGTGCTTC.

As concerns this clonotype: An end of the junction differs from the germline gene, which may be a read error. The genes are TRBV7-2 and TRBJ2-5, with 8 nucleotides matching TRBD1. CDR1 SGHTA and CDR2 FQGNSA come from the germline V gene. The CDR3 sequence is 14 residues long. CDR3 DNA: TGTGCCGGCAGCCCCTCCAGGGGGCGGGAGACCCAGTACTTC. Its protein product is CAGSPSRGRETQYF.

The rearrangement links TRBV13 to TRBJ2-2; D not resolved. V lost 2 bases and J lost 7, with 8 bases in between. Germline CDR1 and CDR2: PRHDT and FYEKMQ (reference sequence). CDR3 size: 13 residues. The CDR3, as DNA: TGTGCCAGCAGCTTAACAGTGTTCGGGGAGCTGTTTTTT. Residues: CASSLTVFGELFF.

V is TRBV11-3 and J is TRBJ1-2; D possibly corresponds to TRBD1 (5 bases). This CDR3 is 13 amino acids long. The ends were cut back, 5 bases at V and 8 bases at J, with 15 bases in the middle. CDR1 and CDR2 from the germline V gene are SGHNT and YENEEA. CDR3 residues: CASSQSGEGGYTF. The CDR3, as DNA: TGTGCCAGCAGCCAGTCGGGGGAAGGGGGCTACACCTTC.

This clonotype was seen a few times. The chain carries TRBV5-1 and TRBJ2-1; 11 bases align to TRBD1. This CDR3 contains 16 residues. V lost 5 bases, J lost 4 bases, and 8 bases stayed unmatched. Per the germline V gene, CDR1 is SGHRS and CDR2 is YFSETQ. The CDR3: CASRPTGTGGYNEQFF. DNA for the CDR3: TGCGCCAGCAGGCCGACCGGGACAGGGGGTTACAATGAGCAGTTCTTC.

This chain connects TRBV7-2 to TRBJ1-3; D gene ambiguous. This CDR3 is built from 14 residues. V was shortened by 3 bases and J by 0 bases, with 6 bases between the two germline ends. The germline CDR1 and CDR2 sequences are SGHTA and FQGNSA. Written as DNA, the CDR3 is TGTGCCAGCAGCTTTACAGACTCTGGAAACACCATATATTTT. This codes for CASSFTDSGNTIYF.

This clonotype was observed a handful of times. The CDR3 loop reads CASSTTGTEDEAFF. The CDR3 nucleotides read TGTGCCAGCAGCACGACCGGGACGGAGGATGAAGCTTTCTTT. The chain links TRBV9 to TRBJ1-1, with a possible D match to TRBD1 (5 bases). V was cut by 4 bases and J by 7 bases, with 17 bases left in between. This CDR3 is 14 amino acids long. CDR1 and CDR2 from the germline V gene are SGDLS and YYNGEE.